This T cell receptor (beta chain) was sequenced for a study of shared clonotypes between healthy human individuals. After removal of 4 bases from V and 3 bases from J, the junction contained 9 bases not matched to a gene. This CDR3 comprises 16 residues. The germline V gene encodes CDR1 SGHNT and CDR2 YYREEE (reference sequence). Profiling relied on immunoSEQ multiplex PCR, and the TCRdb table lists in-frame clones only, not all of them. This sample yields hundreds of thousands of clones, of which about 80% are seen a single time; roughly 2% belongs to the top ten. This clone was observed a handful of times.

The chain employs TRBV5-4 and TRBJ2-7; 11 bases match TRBD1. The source material was memory CD4+ T cells sorted from blood. Regarding subset: CD45RA-negative fraction. The clonotype originates from a woman in her twenties or thirties in good health. The CDR3 loop reads CASSTLTGTGGYEQYF. Written as DNA, the CDR3 is TGTGCCAGCAGCACCCTGACCGGGACAGGGGGCTACGAGCAGTACTTC.